The 19 T cell receptor beta chains presented below share a single source sample, sequenced in a study of T-cell memory formation after mild COVID-19. MiXCR was run by TCRdb on the 5' RACE reads, yielding one entry per CDR3 protein. The sample has some 300,000 distinct CDR3 sequences, under 25% seen once. Source material: PBMCs or a T cell subset sorted from them (not recorded which). All receptors come from a man between 18 and 29 years old who had mild COVID-19 (a few samples of this study predate the infection). Cell type and time point are not known.

This clonotype was observed a handful of times. The chain combines TRBV7-8 with TRBJ2-1; D is possibly TRBD2 (5 bases). The CDR3 is 12 residues long. Per the germline V gene, CDR1 is SGHVS and CDR2 is FQNEAQ. V lost 3 bases and J lost 8, with 8 bases in between. CDR3 bases: TGTGCCAGCAGCTTCGGAGGCCATGAGCAGTTCTTC. This translates into CASSFGGHEQFF.

This clonotype has more than one count but fewer than ten. The chain has TRBV28 and TRBJ1-1, with 7 bases identical to TRBD1. The CDR3 contains 14 residues. V was clipped by 5 bases and J by 4 bases; unmatched bases: 7. The germline V gene has CDR1 MDHEN and CDR2 SYDVKM. The CDR3 DNA follows: TGTGCCAGCAGTGCCCGCGCAGGGGGCACTGAAGCTTTCTTT. It encodes CASSARAGGTEAFF.

This clonotype has just a few counts. This chain connects TRBV4-2 to TRBJ1-1; no definite D call. Germline V gene lookup returns CDR1 LGHNA and CDR2 YNFKEQ. V was shortened by 0 bases and J by 0 bases, with 11 bases between the two germline ends. There are 16 residues in the CDR3. The CDR3 sequence: CASSQDRRYMNTEAFF. The CDR3 bases are TGTGCCAGCAGCCAAGATAGGAGATATATGAACACTGAAGCTTTCTTT.

The CDR3 region has the DNA TGTGCCAGCAGCTCCCAGGGAGGCGCCACAGATACGCAGTATTTT. The encoded protein is CASSSQGGATDTQYF. The chain carries TRBV7-2 and TRBJ2-3; tentatively, D is TRBD2 (6 bases). Trimming removed 4 bases at V and 2 bases at J, with 13 bases between. CDR1 is SGHTA, CDR2 FQGNSA, per germline. The CDR3 extends over 15 amino acids.

This clonotype has a handful of counts. The chain is built from TRBV7-8 and TRBJ2-7, with D maybe TRBD2 (6 bases). The CDR3 contains 15 residues. From germline, CDR1 is SGHVS and CDR2 FQNEAQ. Trimming stripped 5 bases from V and 3 bases from J, with 17 bases between. CDR3 sequence reads: CASSPREGEDYEQYF. The CDR3 bases are TGTGCCAGCAGCCCCAGGGAAGGGGAGGACTACGAGCAGTACTTC.

This clonotype was seen a handful of times. The CDR3 region is CASSHRHSPLHF. Written as DNA, the CDR3 is TGTGCCAGCAGCCACAGGCATTCACCCCTCCACTTT. J is TRBJ1-6 and V is TRBV3-1; D is undetermined. The ends were cut back, 3 bases at V and 8 bases at J, with 5 bases in the middle. There are 12 residues in the CDR3. CDR1 is LGHDT and CDR2 is YNNKEL in the germline V gene (reference sequence).

This chain links TRBV7-9 with TRBJ1-5, with TRBD1 as a possible D gene (5 bases). The germline gives CDR1 SEHNR, CDR2 FQNEAQ (reference sequence). V dropped 3 bases and J dropped 0 bases, with 15 bases sitting between them. The CDR3 covers 17 residues. Here the CDR3 reads CASSFHAGSYSNQPQHF. The CDR3 nucleotides are TGTGCCAGCAGCTTTCACGCAGGGTCTTATAGCAATCAGCCCCAGCATTTT.

The chain recombines TRBV7-3 with TRBJ1-1; no firm D call. The germline gives CDR1 SGHTA, CDR2 FQGTGA. The CDR3 loop spans 15 amino acids. V was cut by 5 bases and J by 0 bases, with 13 bases left in between. The CDR3 spells CASSPYGGLNTEAFF. The CDR3 coding sequence is TGTGCCAGCAGCCCTTACGGTGGACTGAACACTGAAGCTTTCTTT.

This chain uses TRBV20-1 with TRBJ2-5; D is unclear. Trimming removed 3 bases at V and 5 bases at J, with 13 bases between. Germline loops: CDR1 DFQATT, CDR2 SNEGSKA (reference sequence). The CDR3 loop spans 13 amino acids. The CDR3 spells CSARELLSETQYF. As DNA, the CDR3 is TGCAGTGCTAGGGAACTTTTGAGTGAGACCCAGTACTTC.

This clonotype appeared many times. This chain connects TRBV12-3 or TRBV12-4 to TRBJ2-3; maybe TRBD2 (5 bases). V was clipped by 2 bases and J by 4 bases, with 7 bases between them. This CDR3 region has 13 residues. CDR3 in amino acids: CASSLWGADTQYF. The CDR3 nucleotides are TGTGCCAGCAGTTTATGGGGAGCAGATACGCAGTATTTT.

This clonotype was detected only a few times. The V call is TRBV4-1, the J call TRBJ2-3; D perhaps matches TRBD1 (6 bases). V was clipped by 3 bases and J by 7 bases, with 14 bases between them. CDR3 length: 14 amino acids. Germline CDR1 reads MGHRA; CDR2 reads YSYEKL. In DNA form, the CDR3 reads TGCGCCAGCAGCCAGGCCCGTGGGGGCTATACGCAGTATTTT. It encodes CASSQARGGYTQYF.

In its sample, this clonotype was seen once. The junction and the germline gene differ at one end; a read error may be behind it. The gene calls are TRBV27 and TRBJ2-2; D remains ambiguous. This CDR3 has 13 residues. The germline gives CDR1 MNHEY, CDR2 SMNVEV (reference sequence). The CDR3 DNA reads TGTTCCAGCACCGGGCCCAACACCGGGGAGCTGTTTTTT. This encodes CSSTGPNTGELFF.

This clonotype was counted between two and nine times. V usage is TRBV15 and J usage is TRBJ2-6; D uncertain. Germline CDR1 and CDR2: LNHNV and YYDKDF (reference sequence). V was shortened by 1 base and J by 0 bases, with 7 bases between the two germline ends. The CDR3 contains 16 residues. CDR3 residues: CATSRARTSGANVLTF. The CDR3 DNA follows: TGTGCCACCAGCAGAGCACGGACCTCTGGGGCCAACGTCCTGACTTTC.

The rearrangement links TRBV6-1 to TRBJ1-2, with 8 bases that match TRBD1. CDR3 length equals 12 residues. The junction had 5 bases not matched to a gene; V was cut back by 8 bases and J by 6 bases. Per the germline V gene, CDR1 is MNHNS and CDR2 is SASEGT. The CDR3 nucleotides read TGTGCCAGCGAGGGACAGGTCGATGGCTACACCTTC. This sequence encodes CASEGQVDGYTF.

The V and J genes are TRBV11-2 and TRBJ2-2; possible D gene TRBD2, 6 bases. CDR3 size: 17 residues. V gave up 2 bases and J gave up 6 bases, with 19 bases separating them. Per germline, CDR1 SGHAT and CDR2 FQNNGV. CDR3: CASSLYPGLNGPGELFF. The CDR3 DNA reads TGTGCCAGCAGCTTATATCCGGGACTGAACGGACCCGGGGAGCTGTTTTTT. Full variable domain (outside the CDR3, taken from reference TRBV11-2 and TRBJ2-2): EAGVAQSPRYKIIEKRQSVAFWCNPISGHATLYWYQQILGQGPKLLIQFQNNGVVDDSQLPKDRFSAERLKGVDSTLKIQPAKLEDSAVYLCASSLYPGLNGPGELFFGEGSRLTVL.

J is TRBJ1-2 and V is TRBV27; D unclear. V was trimmed by 5 bases and J by 4 bases, leaving 20 bases between them. The germline gives CDR1 MNHEY, CDR2 SMNVEV (reference sequence). This CDR3 region has 16 residues. This CDR3 is CASSPAGIGLSYGYTF. For the CDR3, the DNA is TGTGCCAGCAGTCCGGCCGGAATAGGCTTGTCCTATGGCTACACCTTC.

This clonotype was recorded a few times. The gene calls are TRBV11-2 and TRBJ2-4; D call uncertain. The CDR3 length is 15 residues. Germline V gene lookup returns CDR1 SGHAT and CDR2 FQNNGV. V shed 1 base and J shed 0 bases, with 7 bases lying between them. CDR3 coding DNA: TGTGCCAGCAGCTTAGCCGACCTAGCCAAAAACATTCAGTACTTC. It encodes CASSLADLAKNIQYF.

The chain links TRBV12-3 or TRBV12-4 to TRBJ2-3, with D perhaps given as TRBD1 or TRBD2 (5 bases each). CDR3 size: 14 residues. Between the trimmed V and J ends, which lost 7 bases and 1 base, there was a span of 12 bases. CDR3 DNA: TGTGCCAGCACCCCCATGGGACGCACAGATACGCAGTATTTT. As protein: CASTPMGRTDTQYF.

DNA of the CDR3: TGCGCCAGCAGTCATAACCCAGGGGGGGAAGAGACCCAGTACTTC. Protein: CASSHNPGGEETQYF. The rearrangement links TRBV5-1 to TRBJ2-5; the D gene could be TRBD1 or TRBD2 (7 bases each). The ends were cut back, 5 bases at V and 3 bases at J, with 17 bases in the middle. The length of the CDR3 is 15 residues. Germline CDR1 SGHRS, CDR2 YFSETQ.